This TCR beta chain was captured in a study of blood T cells in healthy people across ages. Findings and limits, study-wide: Lack of knowledge of donor CMV status possibly confounded expanded clonotype changes.

With 4 bases removed from V and 3 bases from J, the gap between germline ends came to 18 bases. Germline loops: CDR1 KGHDR, CDR2 SFDVKD. The CDR3 is 16 amino acids. A sample-barcoded 5' primer and a J-beta primer mix were used in a second PCR of roughly 7 to 11 cycles. With 12 random nucleotides, a template-switch adaptor tagged each individual cDNA molecule. One entry per CDR3 protein, called by TCRdb with MiXCR from the 5' RACE reads. The data contain some 900,000 distinct CDR3 sequences, about 48% of them singletons. This clonotype was found a few times. As yet, its antigen is unknown. The TCR originated in a man younger than 40 in good health. What was sequenced was blood. The chain links TRBV24-1 to TRBJ2-7; weak D call: TRBD1 (6 bases). DNA for the CDR3: TGTGCCACCAGTGACGGGGACACCCGTTTAAACTACGAGCAGTACTTC. This codes for CATSDGDTRLNYEQYF.